The 20 T cell receptor beta chains in this list originate from one sample, sequenced in a study of blood T cell repertoires in COVID-19. Libraries were prepared by immunoSEQ multiplex PCR; TCRdb keeps only in-frame clonotypes and omits some of them. The sample contains over 100,000 clones, around three quarters of which appear only once. Sequencing was carried out using peripheral blood. These TCRs come from a human donor in a cohort sampled during active or convalescent COVID-19.

This clone was detected only a few times. V is TRBV6-2 or TRBV6-3 and J is TRBJ1-3; D possibly corresponds to TRBD1 (6 bases). Trimming removed 5 bases from V and 0 bases from J, with 17 bases in between. CDR1 and CDR2 (germline): MNHEY, SVGEGT. The length of the CDR3 is 17 residues. The CDR3 DNA reads as TGTGCCAGCAGTACGAGGACAGAACCAAACTCTGGAAACACCATATATTTT. Amino acids: CASSTRTEPNSGNTIYF.

With regard to this clone: An end of the junction does not agree with germline; a read error may underlie this. V gene TRBV6-2 or TRBV6-3 combines with J gene TRBJ2-6, with D perhaps matching TRBD1 (6 bases). Germline V gene sequence: CDR1 MNHEY, CDR2 SVGEGT. The CDR3 runs to 13 residues. The CDR3 nucleotides read TGTGCCAGCAGTTACAACAGGGCTAACGTCCTGACTTTC. This translates into CASSYNRANVLTF.

V and J are TRBV6-6 and TRBJ2-7; no firm D call. Trimming took off 0 bases at V and 1 base at J, with 4 bases between the two ends. Germline lookup yields CDR1 MNHNY and CDR2 SVGAGI (reference sequence). The CDR3 has 13 residues. DNA of the CDR3: TGTGCCAGCAGTTACTCCTATTCCTACGAGCAGTACTTC. It translates to CASSYSYSYEQYF.

The chain has TRBV3-1 (or the pseudogene TRBV3-2) and TRBJ2-3; D is possibly TRBD2 (6 bases). Germline V gene lookup returns CDR1 LGHDT and CDR2 YNNKEL (reference sequence). This CDR3 spans 14 amino acids. With 3 bases removed from V and 3 bases from J, the gap between germline ends came to 10 bases. Here the CDR3 reads CASSQGSGTDTQYF. Here the CDR3 DNA reads TGTGCCAGCAGCCAGGGGAGCGGGACAGATACGCAGTATTTT.

The chain carries TRBV18 and TRBJ1-4; TRBD1 is a possible D gene (5 bases). The V end was cut by 6 bases, the J end by 0 bases, with 11 bases between. This CDR3 spans 15 amino acids. Germline V gene lookup returns CDR1 KGHSH and CDR2 LQKENI. CDR3 in amino acids: CASSLDSSTNEKLFF. For the CDR3, the DNA is TGTGCCAGCTCCCTCGACAGCTCAACTAATGAAAAACTGTTTTTT.

This chain connects TRBV19 to TRBJ1-1; TRBD1 matches 9 bases. Unmatched junction bases numbered 12, after V lost 8 bases and J lost 5 bases. This CDR3 is built from 15 residues. Germline CDR1 reads LNHDA; CDR2 reads SQIVND (reference sequence). The CDR3 coding sequence is TGTGCCAGTCTTAAAAAACAGGGGGCGCTTACTGAAGCTTTCTTT. This gives the protein CASLKKQGALTEAFF.

CDR3 coding DNA: TGTGCCAGCAGTTTCCCCGGGACAGGGGGGTTAAGGAGTTACGAGCAGTACTTC. Translating it yields CASSFPGTGGLRSYEQYF. The V gene is TRBV28, the J gene TRBJ2-7, with 11 bases that match TRBD1. This CDR3 spans 18 amino acids. Unmatched junction bases numbered 14, after V lost 3 bases and J lost 4 bases. The germline V gene has CDR1 MDHEN and CDR2 SYDVKM.

This clone appeared a single time. The CDR3 protein is CAISNPGSYNSPLHF. CDR3 in DNA: TGTGCCATCAGCAACCCCGGCTCCTATAATTCACCCCTCCACTTT. The chain carries TRBV10-3 and TRBJ1-6; D uncertain. The CDR3 length is 15 residues. The V end lost 6 bases, the J end lost 0 bases, and 9 bases lay between the germline ends. Germline-derived CDR1 and CDR2 are ENHRY and SYGVKD.

V is TRBV7-2 and J is TRBJ2-7; 7 nucleotides line up with TRBD1. Trimming cost V 1 base and J 1 base; bases outside gene matches: 7. The CDR3 runs to 16 residues. From germline, CDR1 is SGHTA and CDR2 FQGNSA. CDR3 in amino acids: CASSLGSPGQSYEQYF. DNA for the CDR3: TGTGCCAGCAGCTTAGGCAGCCCGGGACAGTCCTACGAGCAGTACTTC.

This chain uses TRBV5-4 with TRBJ2-3; 8 bases are a match to TRBD2. CDR3 length: 16 residues. V lost 0 bases and J lost 2; bases outside the gene matches: 5. The germline V gene encodes CDR1 SGHNT and CDR2 YYREEE (reference sequence). Here the CDR3 DNA reads TGTGCCAGCAGCTTGGGCGCGGGGGGACCCACAGATACGCAGTATTTT. Its protein is CASSLGAGGPTDTQYF.

The chain carries TRBV6-5 and TRBJ1-3; 11 nucleotides agree with TRBD1. Germline V gene lookup returns CDR1 MNHEY and CDR2 SVGAGI. CDR3 length: 14 amino acids. The V gene end was trimmed by 10 bases and the J gene end by 9 bases; junction bases not matched to a gene: 11. The CDR3 DNA reads as TGTGCCACTAGGAAGACCGGGACAGGGGGCACCATATATTTT. Protein product: CATRKTGTGGTIYF.

V gene TRBV7-6 combines with J gene TRBJ2-7, with a weak D call TRBD1 (6 bases). The germline gives CDR1 SGHVS, CDR2 FNYEAQ. The V and J ends lost 5 bases and 2 bases respectively, with 13 bases between them. There are 14 residues in the CDR3. The CDR3 region is CASSLSGDTYEQYF. For the CDR3, the DNA is TGTGCCAGCAGCCTTTCAGGGGATACCTACGAGCAGTACTTC.

The chain combines TRBV18 with TRBJ1-3; 10 bases are a match to TRBD1. Trimming removed 2 bases from V and 4 bases from J; junction bases left unmatched: 5. The CDR3 loop spans 16 amino acids. CDR1 and CDR2 from the germline V gene are KGHSH and LQKENI. This CDR3 is CASSPSGTGDGNTIYF. The CDR3 nucleotides read TGTGCCAGCTCACCATCTGGGACAGGGGACGGAAACACCATATATTTT.

The CDR3 DNA follows: TGTGCCAGCAGCTTAGCGGGGGAGTATGAAAAACTGTTTTTT. As protein: CASSLAGEYEKLFF. This rearrangement joins TRBV28 to TRBJ1-4; D is possibly TRBD1 (5 bases). Trimming cost V 6 bases and J 6 bases, with 14 bases left between them. CDR3 length: 14 residues. Germline CDR1 MDHEN, CDR2 SYDVKM.

In nucleotides, the CDR3 is TGTGCCAGCAGCGAATACCCCGGGACAGGGTCCTCTGAAGCTTTCTTT. Translation: CASSEYPGTGSSEAFF. The V call is TRBV5-5, the J call TRBJ1-1; 9 bases match TRBD1. The CDR3 totals 16 residues. Germline V gene lookup returns CDR1 SGHKS and CDR2 YYEKEE (reference sequence). Trimming at V came to 4 bases and at J to 6 bases, leaving 13 bases not matched to a gene.

The V call is TRBV18, the J call TRBJ2-1, with 8 bases fitting TRBD1. The germline CDR1 and CDR2 sequences are KGHSH and LQKENI. Unmatched junction bases numbered 14, after V lost 6 bases and J lost 10 bases. The CDR3 loop spans 15 amino acids. CDR3 in DNA: TGTGCCAGCTCTCCAGGACAGGGCAAGTCATGGGAGCAGTTCTTC. Its translation is CASSPGQGKSWEQFF.

The DNA for the CDR3 is TGCGCCAGCAGCTTGGCCGGGTGGAGCACTAGCACAGATACGCAGTATTTT. Translating it yields CASSLAGWSTSTDTQYF. This chain uses TRBV5-1 with TRBJ2-3, with no clear D. Trimming removed 0 bases from V and 0 bases from J, with 14 bases in between. CDR1 SGHRS and CDR2 YFSETQ come from the germline V gene. The CDR3 totals 17 residues.

The V gene is TRBV28, the J gene TRBJ1-2; 9 nucleotides match TRBD1. The CDR3 consists of 14 residues. Germline V gene data show CDR1 as MDHEN and CDR2 as SYDVKM. The V gene end was trimmed by 5 bases and the J gene end by 8 bases; junction bases not matched to a gene: 9. The CDR3, as DNA: TGTGCCAGCAGTAACCTCGGGACAGGGAACGGCTACACCTTC. Protein product: CASSNLGTGNGYTF.

The sample holds one count of this clone. The J gene is TRBJ2-3, the V gene TRBV13; TRBD1 matches 11 bases. Germline CDR1 PRHDT, CDR2 FYEKMQ (reference sequence). The CDR3 totals 15 residues. J lost 4 bases, V lost 7 bases, and 7 bases had no gene match. CDR3 sequence (DNA): TGTGCCAGCACCTCACGGGACAGGGGGTCAGATACGCAGTATTTT. It codes for CASTSRDRGSDTQYF.

This chain connects TRBV7-2 to TRBJ2-1; D may be TRBD2 (6 bases). Between the trimmed V and J ends, which lost 5 bases and 6 bases, there was a span of 20 bases. The germline V gene has CDR1 SGHTA and CDR2 FQGNSA. The CDR3 is made up of 16 amino acids. The CDR3, as DNA: TGTGCCAGCAGCGCCTATGCTAGCGCTGGAAGCAATGAGCAGTTCTTC. Its protein is CASSAYASAGSNEQFF.